The 18 T cell receptor beta chains listed next were all sequenced from one sample in a study of blood T cells in healthy people across ages. Primers used in a second PCR of about 6 to 11 cycles were a sample-barcoded 5' primer and a J-beta primer mix. TCRdb re-derived calls from the 5' RACE reads in MiXCR, one entry per CDR3 protein. The top ten clones hold more than 6% of a sample with 1.5 million to 2 million distinct CDR3 sequences, about 28% of them seen once. Sequencing was carried out using blood. The receptors shown here come from a woman younger than 45 in good health.

The sample holds a few counts of this clonotype. The chain links TRBV29-1 to TRBJ2-7; 12 bases match TRBD2. J gave up 5 bases and V 6 bases, and 8 bases lay outside the gene matches. The germline V gene encodes CDR1 SQVTM and CDR2 ANQGSEA. The CDR3 totals 14 residues. Written as DNA, the CDR3 is TGCAGCGTGGGACCACTAGCGGGAGGCCACGAGCAGTACTTC. As protein: CSVGPLAGGHEQYF.

There are many counts of this clonotype. The rearrangement uses TRBV2 and TRBJ2-1, with D unresolved. CDR3 length: 12 residues. V shed 7 bases and J shed 5 bases, with 9 bases lying between them. Germline CDR1 is SNHLY and CDR2 is FYNNEI. CDR3 DNA: TGTGCCAGCACTGACAAGAACAATGAGCAGTTCTTC. Translation gives CASTDKNNEQFF.

Points on this clonotype: This could be a read error, since a much larger clone is one nucleotide away. CDR3 bases: TGCGCCAGCAGCTCGGGACACCCGAACACTGAAGCTTTCTTT. It translates to CASSSGHPNTEAFF. The rearrangement uses TRBV5-1 and TRBJ1-1, with D perhaps TRBD1 (6 bases). CDR3 size: 14 residues. V was shortened by 3 bases and J by 1 base, with 10 bases between the two germline ends. CDR1 SGHRS and CDR2 YFSETQ come from the germline V gene.

This clonotype was seen at least ten times. The chain employs TRBV10-3 and TRBJ2-5; TRBD1 aligns across 7 bases. Germline V lookup: CDR1 ENHRY, CDR2 SYGVKD. With V trimmed by 5 bases and J by 7 bases, 10 bases remained unmatched. The CDR3 extends over 14 amino acids. The DNA for the CDR3 is TGTGCCATCAGTACCGGGACAGAGAAATGGACCCAGTACTTC. It translates to CAISTGTEKWTQYF.

The V gene is TRBV12-3 or TRBV12-4, the J gene TRBJ2-4, with 9 positions matching TRBD1. This CDR3 spans 15 amino acids. V lost 10 bases to trimming and J lost 13 bases; unmatched junction nucleotides: 20. CDR3 loop: CANRQGQGPYNEQYF. CDR3 nucleotide sequence: TGTGCCAACAGACAGGGACAGGGACCTTACAATGAGCAGTACTTC.

This clonotype was picked up many times. The gene calls are TRBV18 and TRBJ2-3; maybe TRBD2 (5 bases). The germline gives CDR1 KGHSH, CDR2 LQKENI. The CDR3 loop spans 16 amino acids. V was trimmed by 2 bases and J by 0 bases, leaving 12 bases between them. The CDR3 is CASSPLFRTSTDTQYF. The CDR3 nucleotides are TGTGCCAGCTCACCATTATTCCGGACTAGCACAGATACGCAGTATTTT.

This clonotype was seen ten or more times. The V gene is TRBV2, the J gene TRBJ2-5; 7 bases are a match to TRBD1. The CDR3 has 13 residues. V gave up 6 bases and J gave up 0 bases; unmatched junction bases: 1. Germline V gene data show CDR1 as SNHLY and CDR2 as FYNNEI. Written as DNA, the CDR3 is TGTGCCAGCAGGGGACAGAACCAAGAGACCCAGTACTTC. This translates into CASRGQNQETQYF.

This clonotype turned up a few times. The rearrangement joins TRBV5-1 to TRBJ1-2; tentative D call: TRBD1 (6 bases). The CDR3 runs to 12 residues. The ends were cut back, 5 bases at V and 8 bases at J, with 13 bases in the middle. The germline V gene encodes CDR1 SGHRS and CDR2 YFSETQ. The CDR3 DNA reads as TGCGCCAGCAGTCTGGTAACAGGGGGCTACACCTTC. Translating it yields CASSLVTGGYTF.

This chain joins TRBV28 and TRBJ2-7; tentative D call: TRBD1 (5 bases). The better agreement between TRBJ2-1 and the DNA end casts doubt on the J call. The CDR3 is 16 residues long. Looked up from germline, CDR1 is MDHEN and CDR2 is SYDVKM. The CDR3 region is CASSFFTGQGAYEQFF. The CDR3 region has the DNA TGTGCCAGCAGTTTCTTCACCGGCCAGGGCGCCTACGAGCAGTTCTTC.

V is TRBV7-2 and J is TRBJ2-3, with 8 positions matching TRBD2. This CDR3 has 16 amino acids. The V segment lost 2 bases and the J segment 7 bases; nucleotides outside the gene matches: 11. Germline V gives CDR1 SGHTA, CDR2 FQGNSA. The CDR3 region has the DNA TGTGCCAGCAGCTTATCCTGGCGGGGGGACCAAAATACGCAGTATTTT. Translation gives CASSLSWRGDQNTQYF.

Only a few counts were recorded for this clonotype. The V and J genes are TRBV20-1 and TRBJ2-7; 9 positions agree with TRBD2. The V segment lost 6 bases and the J segment 6 bases; nucleotides outside the gene matches: 15. Germline loops: CDR1 DFQATT, CDR2 SNEGSKA (reference sequence). This CDR3 has 15 amino acids. The CDR3 spells CSAKSTRSSGSEQYF. The DNA for the CDR3 is TGCAGTGCCAAATCGACCCGAAGTAGCGGGAGCGAGCAGTACTTC.

In this sample, this clonotype turned up many times. This sequence joins TRBV12-3 or TRBV12-4 and TRBJ2-7; D is perhaps TRBD2 (6 bases). The CDR3 has 13 residues. The V and J ends lost 8 bases and 2 bases respectively, with 13 bases between them. The CDR3 DNA reads TGTGCCAGCTCCGGGACGGGGGCCTACGAGCAGTACTTC. Translation: CASSGTGAYEQYF.

J is TRBJ2-4 and V is TRBV5-1; D perhaps matches TRBD1 (8 bases). Trimming took off 4 bases at V and 8 bases at J, with 16 bases between the two ends. Germline V gene sequence: CDR1 SGHRS, CDR2 YFSETQ. The length of the CDR3 is 14 residues. The CDR3 sequence: CASSVDREGHIQYF. The CDR3 coding sequence is TGCGCCAGCAGCGTGGACAGGGAGGGGCACATTCAGTACTTC.

Notes on this clonotype: A much larger clone differs from this one at a single base, so this may be a read error. The chain carries TRBV27 and TRBJ1-1; TRBD1 is a possible D gene (5 bases). Germline CDR1 MNHEY, CDR2 SMNVEV (reference sequence). This CDR3 contains 12 residues. Trimming stripped 5 bases from V and 4 bases from J, with 8 bases between. CDR3 DNA sequence: TGTGCCAGCAGTAACGGGGGCACTGAAGCTTTCTTT. It encodes CASSNGGTEAFF.

The chain links TRBV13 to TRBJ2-3, with TRBD1 as a possible D gene (5 bases). V gave up 5 bases and J gave up 0 bases, with 15 bases separating them. This CDR3 has 16 residues. CDR1 is PRHDT, CDR2 FYEKMQ, per germline (reference sequence). The CDR3, as DNA: TGTGCCAGCAGCCCGCCCCGGACATTTAGCACAGATACGCAGTATTTT. Protein sequence: CASSPPRTFSTDTQYF. Using reference TRBV13 and TRBJ2-3 for the parts outside the CDR3, the full variable domain is AAGVIQSPRHLIKEKRETATLKCYPIPRHDTVYWYQQGPGQDPQFLISFYEKMQSDKGSIPDRFSAQQFSDYHSELNMSSLELGDSALYFCASSPPRTFSTDTQYFGPGTRLTVL.

The chain has TRBV5-1 and TRBJ2-3; TRBD2 agrees at 7 bases. This CDR3 has 13 residues. Losses at the gene ends were 4 bases for V and 6 bases for J; bases not matched to a gene: 5. Per germline, CDR1 SGHRS and CDR2 YFSETQ. Written as DNA, the CDR3 is TGCGCCAGCAGCCACCGACTAGCCGATACGCAGTATTTT. Translated, it gives CASSHRLADTQYF.

This clonotype was picked up many times. The chain couples TRBV12-3 or TRBV12-4 to TRBJ2-7, with D possibly matching TRBD2 (5 bases). This CDR3 has 12 amino acids. V was clipped by 7 bases and J by 3 bases, with 10 bases between them. For the CDR3, the DNA is TGTGCCAGCACCCGGAGGAGCTACGAGCAGTACTTC. It specifies CASTRRSYEQYF.

This clonotype has more than one count but fewer than ten. The chain links TRBV2 to TRBJ2-1, with a tentative D call TRBD2 (7 bases). The germline CDR1 and CDR2 sequences are SNHLY and FYNNEI. CDR3 length: 16 residues. V lost 6 bases and J 11 bases, leaving 26 bases between the germline ends. The CDR3 coding sequence is TGTGCCAGCAGCTCCCCGGGACGTAGGTCGGGGGGCAAGCAGTTCTTC. The encoded protein is CASSSPGRRSGGKQFF.